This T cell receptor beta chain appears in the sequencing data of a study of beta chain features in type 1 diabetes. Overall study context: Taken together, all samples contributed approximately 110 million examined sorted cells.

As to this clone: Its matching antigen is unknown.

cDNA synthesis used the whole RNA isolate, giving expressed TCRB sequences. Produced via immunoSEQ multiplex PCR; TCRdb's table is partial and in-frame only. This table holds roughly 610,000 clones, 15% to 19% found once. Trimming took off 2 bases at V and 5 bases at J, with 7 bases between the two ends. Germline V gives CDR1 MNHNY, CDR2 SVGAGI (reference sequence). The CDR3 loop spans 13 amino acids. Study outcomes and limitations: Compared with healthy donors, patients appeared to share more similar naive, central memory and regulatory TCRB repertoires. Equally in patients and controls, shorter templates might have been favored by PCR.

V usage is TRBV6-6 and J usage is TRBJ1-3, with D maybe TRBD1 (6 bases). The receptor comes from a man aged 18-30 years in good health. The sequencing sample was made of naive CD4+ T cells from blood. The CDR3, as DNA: TGTGCCAGCAGTTACGACAGGAGAAACACCATATATTTT. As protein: CASSYDRRNTIYF.